Listed below are T cell receptor beta chains from one sample, sequenced in a study of CD8+ T cells in alopecia areata. This table comes from immunoSEQ multiplex PCR, and its TCRdb copy is limited to in-frame clones, with some not included. The top ten hold 15% to 20% of the sample, which has approximately 150,000 clones, 50% to 75% seen once. This material consisted of CD4+ T cells sorted from blood, taken between weeks 55 and 70, from a patient treated with tofacitinib. These receptors came from a human donor with alopecia areata. The CDR3 runs from the conserved cysteine through the conserved F or W. A D gene is named only where the DNA matches it firmly.

>TRBJ1-4|.|TRBV30
CAWSVPFWTATNEKLFF
>TRBJ2-2|.|TRBV12-5
CASGLRTLTNTGELFF
>TRBJ1-6|.|TRBV30
CAWSVAGTNSPLHF
>TRBJ2-7|.|TRBV4-2
CASSQDNLREQYF
>TRBJ2-2|.|TRBV7-2
CASSLGYGVDLFF
>TRBJ2-1|.|TRBV30
CAWSGPTPRQFF
>TRBJ1-2|.|TRBV9
CASSGQVPGDGYTF
>TRBJ2-7|.|TRBV4-2
CASSTPSARARGEQYF
>TRBJ2-7|.|TRBV4-2
CASSQDFAGQREQYF
>TRBJ1-5|.|TRBV30
CAWDESYSNQPQHF
>TRBJ2-2|.|TRBV29-1
CSAAEGHPITGELFF
>TRBJ2-7|.|TRBV29-1
CSVADATYEQYF
>TRBJ1-5|TRBD1|TRBV15
CATSRDLQGVQPQHF
>TRBJ1-5|TRBD1|TRBV30
CAWRGDRGGPQHF
>TRBJ1-2|TRBD1|TRBV5-1
CASSSPGQILLNYGYTF
>TRBJ2-3|TRBD1|TRBV9
CASSVRTGVDTQYF
>TRBJ2-2|.|TRBV29-1
CSGILLSSNTGELFF
>TRBJ1-1|.|TRBV2
CASSDRRYTEAFF
>TRBJ2-2|.|TRBV9
CASSVEGHNTGELFF
>TRBJ2-4|.|TRBV19
CASSPVEVAKNIQYF
>TRBJ2-7|.|TRBV10-2
CASRGAGRPSSYEQYF
>TRBJ2-7|.|TRBV7-9
CASSSRQAGEQYF
>TRBJ2-3|TRBD1|TRBV7-9
CASSPMGQGTDTQYF
>TRBJ1-5|.|TRBV4-1
CASSQGRDALGYQPQHF
>TRBJ1-1|.|TRBV6-1
CASSNNPNTEAFF
>TRBJ2-7|.|TRBV13
CASSTWDHYEQYF
>TRBJ2-7|TRBD1|TRBV5-1
CASSLASGQVYEQYF
>TRBJ2-5|.|TRBV10-3
CAIRNQETQYF
>TRBJ2-1|.|TRBV25-1
CASSELGDPNEQFF
>TRBJ1-1|TRBD1|TRBV7-3
CASSLNPGQGLAEAFF
>TRBJ1-1|TRBD1|TRBV2
CASSVGQMNTEAFF
>TRBJ1-6|TRBD1|TRBV30
CAWSVRFETGRGSPLHF
>TRBJ1-5|TRBD1|TRBV5-6
CASSWARGQGGQPQHF
>TRBJ1-6|.|TRBV29-1
CSVAGDPNSPLHF
>TRBJ2-7|.|TRBV7-2
CASSLRGGGGATSYEQYF
>TRBJ2-5|TRBD2|TRBV2
CASSLGLAGSAQYF
>TRBJ1-1|.|TRBV29-1
CSVEVVSGISFPARTEAFF
>TRBJ2-5|TRBD2|TRBV5-1
CASSLALAVQETQYF
>TRBJ1-1|TRBD1|TRBV30
CAWSVRLGTGGTGWNTEAFF
>TRBJ2-5|TRBD2|TRBV10-2
CASSSGGRGETQYF